These 10 T cell receptor beta chains were all obtained from the same sample, sequenced in a study of cytomegalovirus exposure and HLA in healthy donors. Use of 60 Vbeta and 13 Jbeta primers characterized the PCR. The assay was immunoSEQ multiplex PCR, and TCRdb's table has in-frame clones only and misses some. The table lists about 180,000 clones, about 80% of them singletons. The sample consisted of PBMCs. Receptor source: a woman aged 25 to 39 in good health and CMV-seropositive.

The J gene is TRBJ1-2, the V gene TRBV7-2; the match to TRBD1 covers 9 bases. The germline CDR1 and CDR2 sequences are SGHTA and FQGNSA. The length of the CDR3 is 13 residues. With 1 base clipped from V and 7 bases from J, the junction kept 1 base outside the gene matches. The CDR3 loop reads CASSLGDRVGYTF. In DNA form, the CDR3 reads TGTGCCAGCAGCTTAGGGGACAGGGTTGGCTACACCTTC.

This clone came up a few times. The chain couples TRBV2 to TRBJ2-3; 7 bases match TRBD2. The trim removed 6 bases at V and 0 bases at J, leaving 6 bases unmatched. CDR3 length: 15 amino acids. Germline CDR1 SNHLY, CDR2 FYNNEI. DNA for the CDR3: TGTGCCAGCAGGAGCGGGACTAAAAGCACAGATACGCAGTATTTT. Its translation: CASRSGTKSTDTQYF.

V and J are TRBV28 and TRBJ2-5, with 10 bases lining up with TRBD1. The CDR3 length is 15 residues. Trimming cost V 6 bases and J 5 bases; bases outside gene matches: 9. Germline V CDR1 and CDR2: MDHEN, SYDVKM. CDR3 sequence (DNA): TGTGCCAGCAGCTCCCGACAGGGGGCGGGGGAGACCCAGTACTTC. Its protein is CASSSRQGAGETQYF.

CDR3 nucleotides: TGTGCCAGCAGAAGCTTTGGGACAGGGGTAGTAGAGACCCAGTACTTC. Protein product: CASRSFGTGVVETQYF. This chain connects TRBV28 to TRBJ2-5; 10 bases are a match to TRBD1. Trimming took 6 bases from V and 4 from J; bases not matched to a gene: 11. This CDR3 is built from 16 residues. Germline lookup yields CDR1 MDHEN and CDR2 SYDVKM.

The chain couples TRBV6-4 to TRBJ1-5, with D tentatively TRBD1 (6 bases). The CDR3 is 16 amino acids. Per germline, CDR1 MRHNA and CDR2 SNTAGT. The ends were cut back, 6 bases at V and 5 bases at J, with 20 bases in the middle. The CDR3 DNA reads TGTGCCAGCAGACGATCCGGGACACAAGTCTATCAGCCCCAGCATTTT. This gives the protein CASRRSGTQVYQPQHF.

The DNA of the CDR3 is TGTGCCAGCACCCAAGCGGGAGTTGGGGAGACCCAGTACTTC. Its protein product is CASTQAGVGETQYF. The V call is TRBV6-1, the J call TRBJ2-5; 8 bases are a match to TRBD2. V was pared by 7 bases and J by 5 bases, with 9 bases of the junction left unmatched. The CDR3 extends over 14 amino acids. Germline values: CDR1 MNHNS, CDR2 SASEGT.

This rearrangement joins TRBV6-5 to TRBJ2-7; no reliable D call. The length of the CDR3 is 14 residues. Trimming took off 6 bases at V and 1 base at J, with 13 bases between the two ends. Germline assignment: CDR1 MNHEY and CDR2 SVGAGI. CDR3 bases: TGTGCCAGCAGGAGAGGAAGGCTTTCCTACGAGCAGTACTTC. It codes for CASRRGRLSYEQYF.

This chain connects TRBV4-1 to TRBJ2-7; the match to TRBD1 covers 7 bases. J lost 2 bases, V lost 1 base, and 2 bases had no gene match. The CDR3 consists of 14 residues. Germline assignment: CDR1 MGHRA and CDR2 YSYEKL. DNA for the CDR3: TGCGCCAGCAGCCAAGGCAGGGGGACCTACGAGCAGTACTTC. This codes for CASSQGRGTYEQYF.

The chain couples TRBV6-6 to TRBJ2-1, with 9 bases fitting TRBD1. Unmatched junction bases numbered 4, after V lost 6 bases and J lost 1 base. Germline V gene lookup returns CDR1 MNHNY and CDR2 SVGAGI (reference sequence). This CDR3 has 15 amino acids. For the CDR3, the DNA is TGTGCCAGCAGGACGGACAGGGGTTCCTACAATGAGCAGTTCTTC. Amino acids: CASRTDRGSYNEQFF.

The CDR3 reads CAIQGPTYEQYF. For the CDR3, the DNA is TGTGCTATACAGGGGCCAACCTACGAGCAGTACTTC. The rearrangement links TRBV30 to TRBJ2-7, with 7 bases identical to TRBD1. The CDR3 loop spans 12 amino acids. Germline CDR1 is GTSNPN and CDR2 is SVGIG (reference sequence). Filled out from reference TRBV30 and TRBJ2-7, the complete variable domain reads SQTIHQWPATLVQPVGSPLSLECTVEGTSNPNLYWYRQAAGRGLQLLFYSVGIGQISSEVPQNLSASRPQDRQFILSSKKLLLSDSGFYLCAIQGPTYEQYFGPGTRLTVT.